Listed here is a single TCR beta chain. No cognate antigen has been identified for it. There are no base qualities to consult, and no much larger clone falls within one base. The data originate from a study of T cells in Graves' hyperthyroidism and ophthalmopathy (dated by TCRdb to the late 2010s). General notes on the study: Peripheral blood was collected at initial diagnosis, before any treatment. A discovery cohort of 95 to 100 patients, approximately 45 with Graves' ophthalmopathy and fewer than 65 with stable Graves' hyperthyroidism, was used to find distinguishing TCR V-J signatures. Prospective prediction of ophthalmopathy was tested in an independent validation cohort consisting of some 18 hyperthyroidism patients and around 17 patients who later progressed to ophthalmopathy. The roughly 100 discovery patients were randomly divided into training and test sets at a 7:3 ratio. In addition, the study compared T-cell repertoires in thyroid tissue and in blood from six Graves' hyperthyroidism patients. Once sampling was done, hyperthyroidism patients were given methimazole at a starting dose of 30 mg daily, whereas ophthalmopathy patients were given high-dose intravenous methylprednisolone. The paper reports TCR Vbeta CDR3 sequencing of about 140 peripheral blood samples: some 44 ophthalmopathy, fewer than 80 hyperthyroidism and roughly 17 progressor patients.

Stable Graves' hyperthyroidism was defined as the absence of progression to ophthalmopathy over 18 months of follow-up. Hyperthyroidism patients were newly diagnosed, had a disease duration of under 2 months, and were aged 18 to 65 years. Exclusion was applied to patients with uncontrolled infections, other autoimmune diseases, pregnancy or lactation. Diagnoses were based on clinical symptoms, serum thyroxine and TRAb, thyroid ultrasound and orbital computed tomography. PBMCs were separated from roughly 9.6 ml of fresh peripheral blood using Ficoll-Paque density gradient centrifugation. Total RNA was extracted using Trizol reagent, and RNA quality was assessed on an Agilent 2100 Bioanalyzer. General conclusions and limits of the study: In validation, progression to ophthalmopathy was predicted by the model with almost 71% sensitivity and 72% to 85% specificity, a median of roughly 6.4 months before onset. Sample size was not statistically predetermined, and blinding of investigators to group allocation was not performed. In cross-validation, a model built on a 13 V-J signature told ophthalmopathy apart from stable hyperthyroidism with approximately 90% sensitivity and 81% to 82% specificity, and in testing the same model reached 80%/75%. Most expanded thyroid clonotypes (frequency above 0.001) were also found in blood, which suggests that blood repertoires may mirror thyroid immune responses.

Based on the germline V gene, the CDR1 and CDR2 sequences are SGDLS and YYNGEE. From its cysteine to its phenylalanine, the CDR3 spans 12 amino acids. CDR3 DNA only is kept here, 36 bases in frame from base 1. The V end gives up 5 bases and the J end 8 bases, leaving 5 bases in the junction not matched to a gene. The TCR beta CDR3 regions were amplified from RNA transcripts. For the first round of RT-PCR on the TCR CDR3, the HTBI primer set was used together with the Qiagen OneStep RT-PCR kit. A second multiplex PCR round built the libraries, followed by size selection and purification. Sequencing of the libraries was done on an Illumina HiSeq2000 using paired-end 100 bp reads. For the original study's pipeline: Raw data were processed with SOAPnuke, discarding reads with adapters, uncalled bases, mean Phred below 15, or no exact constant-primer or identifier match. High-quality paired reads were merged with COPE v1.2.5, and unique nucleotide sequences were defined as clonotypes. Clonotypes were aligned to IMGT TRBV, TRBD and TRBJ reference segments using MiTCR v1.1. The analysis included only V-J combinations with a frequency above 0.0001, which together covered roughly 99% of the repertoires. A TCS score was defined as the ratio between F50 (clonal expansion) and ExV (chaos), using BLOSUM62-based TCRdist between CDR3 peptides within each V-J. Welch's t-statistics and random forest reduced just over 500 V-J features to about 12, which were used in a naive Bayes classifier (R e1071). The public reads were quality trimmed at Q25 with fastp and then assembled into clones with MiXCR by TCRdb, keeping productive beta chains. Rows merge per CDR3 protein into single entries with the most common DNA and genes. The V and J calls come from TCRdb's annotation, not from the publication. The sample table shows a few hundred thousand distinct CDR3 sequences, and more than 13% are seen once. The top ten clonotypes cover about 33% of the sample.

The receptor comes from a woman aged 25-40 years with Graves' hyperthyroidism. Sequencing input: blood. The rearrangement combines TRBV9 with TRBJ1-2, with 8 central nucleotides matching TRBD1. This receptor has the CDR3 CASRTGAGGYTF. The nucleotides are TGTGCCAGCAGGACAGGGGCAGGGGGCTACACCTTC.